These 28 T cell receptor beta chains originate from one sample sequenced in a study of blood T cell repertoires in COVID-19. Measured with immunoSEQ multiplex PCR; TCRdb has only the in-frame clones, and not every one. The table lists 95,000 to 100,000 clones, about 85% of them singletons. Material for sequencing was peripheral blood. The receptors derive from an elderly woman with acute or convalescent COVID-19.

The rearrangement uses TRBV11-3 and TRBJ1-5; tentatively, D is TRBD1 (5 bases). Germline CDR1 is SGHNT and CDR2 is YENEEA. This CDR3 region has 18 residues. V gave up 5 bases and J gave up 7 bases, with 27 bases separating them. The CDR3 nucleotides are TGTGCCAGCAGCGTCCCAGGGCGGGAGGGTCAGACCCGCCAGCCCCAGCATTTT. Protein: CASSVPGREGQTRQPQHF.

This rearrangement joins TRBV2 to TRBJ1-2, with 9 bases matching TRBD1. The CDR3 spans 14 residues. Germline V lookup: CDR1 SNHLY, CDR2 FYNNEI. With V trimmed by 4 bases and J by 3 bases, 3 bases remained unmatched. CDR3 in DNA: TGTGCCAGCAGTGGGGACAGGGTGGACTATGGCTACACCTTC. Residues: CASSGDRVDYGYTF.

This clone was picked up one time. The chain couples TRBV13 to TRBJ1-2; 7 bases agree with TRBD1. Looked up from germline, CDR1 is PRHDT and CDR2 is FYEKMQ (reference sequence). The CDR3 loop spans 14 amino acids. V trimming: 5 bases; J trimming: 1 base; junction bases outside the gene matches: 4. CDR3 DNA: TGTGCCAGCAGCGCCCAGGGGGGTAACTATGGCTACACCTTC. It codes for CASSAQGGNYGYTF.

V and J are TRBV5-4 and TRBJ2-1; the D gene is possibly TRBD1 (5 bases). Germline CDR1 is SGHNT and CDR2 is YYREEE (reference sequence). The CDR3 sequence is 16 residues long. Trimming left V 3 bases short and J 5 bases short, with 18 bases between. The DNA of the CDR3 is TGTGCCAGCAGCTCCCCTAGTCAGGGTCTTGACAATGAGCAGTTCTTC. Encoded protein: CASSSPSQGLDNEQFF.

The chain couples TRBV2 to TRBJ1-2; D unclear. Trimming cost V 6 bases and J 2 bases, with 13 bases left between them. Germline lookup yields CDR1 SNHLY and CDR2 FYNNEI. The length of the CDR3 is 14 residues. The chain's CDR3 is CASSPDGLNYGYTF. The CDR3 coding sequence is TGTGCCAGCAGCCCTGACGGGTTAAACTATGGCTACACCTTC.

V gene TRBV18 combines with J gene TRBJ2-1, with 8 bases lining up with TRBD1. The CDR3 covers 16 residues. Germline-derived CDR1 and CDR2 are KGHSH and LQKENI. J lost 0 bases, V lost 8 bases, and 9 bases had no gene match. CDR3 in DNA: TGTGCCAGCAGCGACAGGGGTCAAAGCTCCTACAATGAGCAGTTCTTC. Protein: CASSDRGQSSYNEQFF.

This clone came up a few times. V gene TRBV28 combines with J gene TRBJ1-4, with a possible D match to TRBD1 (6 bases). CDR1 is MDHEN and CDR2 is SYDVKM in the germline V gene. The CDR3 length is 15 residues. V was pared by 5 bases and J by 8 bases, with 18 bases between. The CDR3 DNA follows: TGTGCCAGCAGTGGGGGGGCAGGGTGGTCGGAAAAACTGTTTTTT. Encoded protein: CASSGGAGWSEKLFF.

For the CDR3, the DNA is TGTGCCAGTAGTACCCAGGTAGGCGGCTACACCTTC. Translating it yields CASSTQVGGYTF. The J gene is TRBJ1-2, the V gene TRBV19, with D hard to call. This CDR3 comprises 12 residues. Trimming took 4 bases from V and 8 from J, leaving 11 bases between them. Germline V gene data show CDR1 as LNHDA and CDR2 as SQIVND (reference sequence).

This clone was detected once. The CDR3 region has the DNA TGTGCCAGCAGCCAACACCGCTCTGGAAACACCATATATTTT. Encoded protein: CASSQHRSGNTIYF. The chain employs TRBV28 and TRBJ1-3, with D uncertain. V lost 6 bases to trimming and J lost 0 bases, with 9 bases between them. The germline gives CDR1 MDHEN, CDR2 SYDVKM. CDR3 size: 14 residues.

This chain uses TRBV5-4 with TRBJ1-2, with D perhaps matching TRBD1 (6 bases). The CDR3 loop spans 14 amino acids. Germline CDR1 and CDR2: SGHNT and YYREEE (reference sequence). V lost 3 bases and J 6 bases, leaving 15 bases between the germline ends. The CDR3 DNA follows: TGTGCCAGCAGCTCGGTGGGGGGGCAAGATGGCTACACCTTC. It yields the protein CASSSVGGQDGYTF.

The V gene is TRBV2, the J gene TRBJ1-1; possible D gene TRBD1, 6 bases. The CDR3 runs to 13 residues. The germline CDR1 and CDR2 sequences are SNHLY and FYNNEI. Trimming took 6 bases from V and 4 from J, leaving 12 bases between them. This CDR3 reads CASRLSGATEAFF. CDR3 in DNA: TGTGCCAGCAGACTATCAGGGGCCACTGAAGCTTTCTTT.

CDR3 residues: CATAINQGGENEQFF. The CDR3 nucleotides are TGTGCCACCGCTATAAATCAGGGGGGTGAAAATGAGCAGTTCTTC. The genes are TRBV10-3 and TRBJ2-1; D perhaps matches TRBD1 (7 bases). The germline V gene has CDR1 ENHRY and CDR2 SYGVKD. The V gene lost 10 bases and the J gene lost 7 bases, with 23 bases spanning the gap. This CDR3 is built from 15 residues.

The CDR3 loop is CASSVREGYEQYV. The CDR3, as DNA: TGTGCCAGCAGCGTCAGGGAAGGGTACGAGCAGTACGTC. This chain connects TRBV2 to TRBJ2-7, with D perhaps matching TRBD1 (5 bases). Trimming removed 6 bases from V and 4 bases from J, with 13 bases in between. This CDR3 is 13 amino acids long. The germline gives CDR1 SNHLY, CDR2 FYNNEI.

The V and J genes are TRBV6-5 and TRBJ1-1, with a tentative D call TRBD1 (5 bases). The CDR3 runs to 15 residues. In germline, CDR1 is MNHEY, CDR2 SVGAGI. Trimming removed 6 bases at V and 0 bases at J, with 14 bases between. CDR3 DNA sequence: TGTGCCAGCAGGACCCGACAGATAATGAACACTGAAGCTTTCTTT. It specifies CASRTRQIMNTEAFF.

This chain uses TRBV18 with TRBJ1-1; TRBD1 might be the D (5 bases). CDR1 is KGHSH and CDR2 is LQKENI in the germline V gene. V was shortened by 4 bases and J by 3 bases, with 12 bases between the two germline ends. This CDR3 is built from 14 residues. The CDR3, as DNA: TGTGCCAGCTCACTAGTCAGGGAGGACACTGAAGCTTTCTTT. Its translation is CASSLVREDTEAFF.

Concerning this clone: This sample includes further DNA sequences coding for the same CDR3. The chain's CDR3 is CATSGGSYGYTF. CDR3 nucleotides: TGTGCCACCAGTGGTGGCAGCTATGGCTACACCTTC. The rearrangement uses TRBV24-1 and TRBJ1-2; D is unclear. CDR1 is KGHDR and CDR2 is SFDVKD in the germline V gene. The V gene lost 5 bases and the J gene lost 4 bases, with 7 bases spanning the gap. The length of the CDR3 is 12 residues.

V and J are TRBV5-4 and TRBJ1-2; D unresolved. The V and J ends lost 4 bases and 4 bases respectively, with 11 bases between them. Germline lookup yields CDR1 SGHNT and CDR2 YYREEE (reference sequence). The CDR3 is 13 amino acids. The CDR3 sequence: CASSPSAGYGYTF. Here the CDR3 DNA reads TGTGCCAGCAGCCCGTCGGCGGGCTATGGCTACACCTTC.

This clone was seen a handful of times. CDR3 loop: CASSSGTSQAFF. In DNA, the CDR3 is TGTGCCAGCAGTTCGGGGACTTCCCAAGCTTTCTTT. The chain couples TRBV12-3 or TRBV12-4 to TRBJ1-1; a possible D gene is TRBD1 (5 bases). V shed 4 bases and J shed 9 bases, with 12 bases lying between them. This CDR3 has 12 amino acids.

J is TRBJ1-2 and V is TRBV6-2 or TRBV6-3, with 8 bases matching TRBD1. Trimming took 6 bases from V and 3 from J; bases not matched to a gene: 21. CDR3 size: 19 residues. Germline V gene data show CDR1 as MNHEY and CDR2 as SVGEGT. As DNA, the CDR3 is TGTGCCAGCAGCCCTCCCTCCCCTGGGACAGGTCAAGTTTACTATGGCTACACCTTC. Protein: CASSPPSPGTGQVYYGYTF.

The chain carries TRBV4-3 and TRBJ1-2, with D perhaps TRBD1 (6 bases). Per the germline V gene, CDR1 is LGHNA and CDR2 is YSLEER. CDR3 length: 15 residues. The germline V and J ends were trimmed by 0 bases and 8 bases, with 16 bases remaining between them. CDR3 amino acids: CASSQDYRGGRGYTF. The CDR3 coding sequence is TGCGCCAGCAGCCAAGATTATCGCGGGGGGCGAGGCTACACCTTC.

The gene calls are TRBV7-2 and TRBJ2-7, with TRBD1 matching 8 bases. With 4 bases clipped from V and 7 bases from J, the junction kept 12 bases outside the gene matches. In germline, CDR1 is SGHTA, CDR2 FQGNSA. The CDR3 loop spans 15 amino acids. CDR3 coding DNA: TGTGCCAGCAGCTCGGAGTGGACAGGGCTAGAGGAGCAGTACTTC. Translated: CASSSEWTGLEEQYF.

The chain carries TRBV7-9 and TRBJ2-1; the D is unclear. This CDR3 region has 12 residues. The germline gives CDR1 SEHNR, CDR2 FQNEAQ (reference sequence). Trimming stripped 3 bases from V and 7 bases from J, with 7 bases between. The CDR3 DNA reads as TGTGCCAGCAGCTTCTTTCCGAATGAGCAGTTCTTC. Encoded protein: CASSFFPNEQFF.

This chain connects TRBV6-5 to TRBJ1-1; D is unresolved. Germline loops: CDR1 MNHEY, CDR2 SVGAGI. V shed 0 bases and J shed 1 base, with 6 bases lying between them. This CDR3 is 14 amino acids long. The CDR3 nucleotides read TGTGCCAGCAGTTACTCCCCCAGGAACACTGAAGCTTTCTTT. Its protein product is CASSYSPRNTEAFF.

The chain recombines TRBV4-1 with TRBJ2-1; 8 nucleotides agree with TRBD2. Trimming took 3 bases from V and 4 from J; bases not matched to a gene: 11. The CDR3 spans 17 residues. Germline CDR1 is MGHRA and CDR2 is YSYEKL. For the CDR3, the DNA is TGCGCCAGCAGCCAGGTTACCGGGACTAGGGAATACAATGAGCAGTTCTTC. Amino acids: CASSQVTGTREYNEQFF.

This chain uses TRBV9 with TRBJ1-4, with 9 bases matching TRBD1. V gave up 4 bases and J gave up 7 bases; unmatched junction bases: 8. The CDR3 length is 15 residues. CDR1 and CDR2 from the germline V gene are SGDLS and YYNGEE. The CDR3, as DNA: TGTGCCAGCAGCATATTGGACAGGGGTAGTGAAAAACTGTTTTTT. Translation gives CASSILDRGSEKLFF.

The rearrangement links TRBV5-1 to TRBJ2-5, with 10 bases identical to TRBD2. The CDR3 spans 16 residues. CDR1 is SGHRS and CDR2 is YFSETQ in the germline V gene. With V trimmed by 0 bases and J by 5 bases, 7 bases remained unmatched. In DNA, the CDR3 is TGCGCCAGCAGCTTGGAGAGCGGGGGGGCAGGGGAGACCCAGTACTTC. It is translated as CASSLESGGAGETQYF.

This chain connects TRBV5-4 to TRBJ2-1; TRBD1 aligns across 7 bases. The CDR3 consists of 16 residues. V shed 4 bases and J 0 bases; nucleotides not matched to a gene: 7. The germline V gene encodes CDR1 SGHNT and CDR2 YYREEE (reference sequence). CDR3: CASSEGQARSYNEQFF. The CDR3 DNA is TGTGCCAGCAGCGAAGGACAGGCTCGCTCCTACAATGAGCAGTTCTTC.

The chain uses TRBV5-1 and TRBJ1-5; the D is unclear. Germline CDR1 and CDR2: SGHRS and YFSETQ. The V gene lost 7 bases and the J gene lost 2 bases, with 16 bases spanning the gap. The CDR3 spans 15 residues. CDR3 sequence reads: CASSPGSGGNQPQHF. Here the CDR3 DNA reads TGCGCCAGCTCTCCGGGATCTGGTGGCAATCAGCCCCAGCATTTT.